A single sample gave rise to the 22 T cell receptor beta chains below, sequenced in a study of cytomegalovirus exposure and HLA in healthy donors. The PCR ran on 60 Vbeta and 13 Jbeta primers. The method was immunoSEQ multiplex PCR; TCRdb's version includes in-frame clones alone and lacks a portion of them. The sample contains about 120,000 clones, 9% to 10% of which appear only once. Sequenced sample: PBMCs. The receptors derive from a man aged 25-40 years in good health and CMV-seronegative.

J is TRBJ1-1 and V is TRBV27, with D possibly matching TRBD1 (5 bases). The CDR3 is 11 residues long. Trimming stripped 6 bases from V and 7 bases from J, with 9 bases between. Germline V gene lookup returns CDR1 MNHEY and CDR2 SMNVEV (reference sequence). Here the CDR3 reads CASRAGHEAFF. The CDR3 coding sequence is TGTGCCAGCAGAGCCGGACATGAAGCTTTCTTT.

Only a few counts were recorded for this clone. The chain couples TRBV19 to TRBJ1-5, with 9 bases fitting TRBD1. Germline V lookup: CDR1 LNHDA, CDR2 SQIVND (reference sequence). V was pared by 1 base and J by 3 bases, with 1 base of the junction left unmatched. This CDR3 region has 15 residues. DNA of the CDR3: TGTGCCAGTAGTATAGGGGACAGGGACAATCAGCCCCAGCATTTT. Residues: CASSIGDRDNQPQHF. The full variable domain, with the rest looked up from reference TRBV19 and TRBJ1-5, is DGGITQSPKYLFRKEGQNVTLSCEQNLNHDAMYWYRQDPGQGLRLIYYSQIVNDFQKGDIAEGYSVSREKKESFPLTVTSAQKNPTAFYLCASSIGDRDNQPQHFGDGTRLSIL.

The sample holds a few counts of this clone. V usage is TRBV11-3 and J usage is TRBJ2-1; 7 bases are a match to TRBD1. J was trimmed by 4 bases and V by 1 base; bases with no gene match: 10. The CDR3 is 17 amino acids. Germline CDR1 reads SGHNT; CDR2 reads YENEEA. The CDR3 sequence is CASSLGEGRGKYNEQFF. CDR3 sequence (DNA): TGTGCCAGCAGCTTAGGAGAAGGCAGGGGGAAATACAATGAGCAGTTCTTC.

This rearrangement joins TRBV6-1 to TRBJ2-7; 7 bases map to TRBD1. The CDR3 is made up of 16 amino acids. V dropped 0 bases and J dropped 4; count of bases not matched to a gene: 9. Germline CDR1 and CDR2: MNHNS and SASEGT. The CDR3 region has the DNA TGTGCCAGCAGTGAAGCAGGGGGCAGGGATAGATACGAGCAGTACTTC. The encoded protein is CASSEAGGRDRYEQYF.

The rearrangement joins TRBV7-6 to TRBJ1-5; tentative D call: TRBD1 (6 bases). The CDR3 has 15 amino acids. In germline, CDR1 is SGHVS, CDR2 FNYEAQ. Trimming removed 1 base from V and 3 bases from J, with 10 bases in between. The CDR3 nucleotides read TGTGCCAGCAGCTTAGGGCAGGGGTTCAATCAGCCCCAGCATTTT. Amino acid sequence: CASSLGQGFNQPQHF. Based on the CDR3 plus reference TRBV7-6 and TRBJ1-5, the full variable domain is GAGVSQSPRYKVTKRGQDVALRCDPISGHVSLYWYRQALGQGPEFLTYFNYEAQQDKSGLPNDRFSAERPEGSISTLTIQRTEQRDSAMYRCASSLGQGFNQPQHFGDGTRLSIL.

In this sample, this clone turned up a few times. CDR3 coding DNA: TGTGCCTGGAGTCCCCGGAGTGCAACTAATGAAAAACTGTTTTTT. Its translation: CAWSPRSATNEKLFF. The gene calls are TRBV30 and TRBJ1-4; no clear D. The CDR3 spans 15 residues. Between the trimmed V and J ends, which lost 2 bases and 0 bases, there was a span of 10 bases. The germline CDR1 and CDR2 sequences are GTSNPN and SVGIG (reference sequence).

The table lists this clone with a few counts. V gene TRBV30 combines with J gene TRBJ2-7, with TRBD2 identical over 7 bases. The CDR3 loop spans 15 amino acids. Trimming at V came to 3 bases and at J to 2 bases, leaving 10 bases not matched to a gene. Germline CDR1 GTSNPN, CDR2 SVGIG (reference sequence). The CDR3 reads CAWSVVLASPYEQYF. For the CDR3, the DNA is TGTGCCTGGAGCGTAGTACTAGCGTCCCCCTACGAGCAGTACTTC.

This clone has just a few counts. This sequence joins TRBV7-9 and TRBJ1-1, with 7 nucleotides matching TRBD1. The CDR3 totals 14 residues. V shed 4 bases, J shed 5 bases, and the junction held 7 bases outside the gene matches. Germline V gene lookup returns CDR1 SEHNR and CDR2 FQNEAQ (reference sequence). CDR3 bases: TGTGCCAGCAGCTCCTACAGGGGAGATACTGAAGCTTTCTTT. Amino acid sequence: CASSSYRGDTEAFF. Based on the CDR3 plus reference TRBV7-9 and TRBJ1-1, the full variable domain is DTGVSQNPRHKITKRGQNVTFRCDPISEHNRLYWYRQTLGQGPEFLTYFQNEAQLEKSRLLSDRFSAERPKGSFSTLEIQRTEQGDSAMYLCASSSYRGDTEAFFGQGTRLTVV.

This clone has a handful of counts. The chain's CDR3 is CASSGSGEGNEQFF. CDR3 coding DNA: TGCGCCAGCAGCGGATCGGGAGAGGGGAATGAGCAGTTCTTC. The chain combines TRBV5-1 with TRBJ2-1, with D maybe TRBD2 (6 bases). This CDR3 spans 14 amino acids. Germline CDR1 SGHRS, CDR2 YFSETQ. V was trimmed by 4 bases and J by 7 bases, leaving 15 bases between them.

This clone turned up a few times. CDR3: CASSYQGGTEAFF. The CDR3 DNA follows: TGTGCCAGCAGTTACCAGGGAGGAACTGAAGCTTTCTTT. The chain recombines TRBV6-5 with TRBJ1-1; possibly TRBD1 for D (5 bases). The CDR3 covers 13 residues. Germline assignment: CDR1 MNHEY and CDR2 SVGAGI. Between the trimmed V and J ends, which lost 2 bases and 5 bases, there was a span of 9 bases.

The chain couples TRBV27 to TRBJ2-5, with 8 bases matching TRBD1. The CDR3 sequence is 16 residues long. Trimming removed 6 bases from V and 3 bases from J; junction bases left unmatched: 12. Germline assignment: CDR1 MNHEY and CDR2 SMNVEV (reference sequence). In DNA form, the CDR3 reads TGTGCCAGCAGACGGACCGGGACAGGAGGCAAAGAGACCCAGTACTTC. Its protein is CASRRTGTGGKETQYF.

The chain carries TRBV19 and TRBJ1-6; D is possibly TRBD1 (6 bases). V was shortened by 6 bases and J by 8 bases, with 11 bases between the two germline ends. The germline V gene encodes CDR1 LNHDA and CDR2 SQIVND (reference sequence). CDR3 length: 13 amino acids. CDR3 nucleotides: TGTGCCAGTAGAGGACAGCTAGATTCACCCCTCCACTTT. It codes for CASRGQLDSPLHF.

To note about this clone: The junction shows a germline mismatch at one end, possibly a read error. The CDR3 bases are TGTGCCAGCAGTGAAAGCCAGGGGGTGGATGGCTACACTTTC. Translated: CASSESQGVDGYTF. This chain links TRBV2 with TRBJ1-2, with 7 bases fitting TRBD1. CDR3 length: 14 amino acids. Germline assignment: CDR1 SNHLY and CDR2 FYNNEI.

The J gene is TRBJ1-4, the V gene TRBV7-8; 8 positions match TRBD1. CDR1 SGHVS and CDR2 FQNEAQ come from the germline V gene. The CDR3 contains 14 residues. J was trimmed by 5 bases and V by 5 bases; bases with no gene match: 4. The DNA of the CDR3 is TGTGCCAGCAGCCACCGGACAGGGAATGAAAAACTGTTTTTT. Translating gives CASSHRTGNEKLFF.

This clone was detected only a few times. This rearrangement joins TRBV6-5 to TRBJ2-2, with 7 bases aligning to TRBD1. The CDR3 contains 15 residues. In germline, CDR1 is MNHEY, CDR2 SVGAGI. The V segment lost 6 bases and the J segment 5 bases; nucleotides outside the gene matches: 9. The CDR3 here is CASRSDRVETGELFF. Written as DNA, the CDR3 is TGTGCCAGCAGAAGCGACAGGGTTGAGACCGGGGAGCTGTTTTTT.

The chain recombines TRBV5-4 with TRBJ1-4; tentatively, D is TRBD1 (5 bases). Deletions cut 4 bases from V and 5 bases from J, with 9 bases between. CDR1 and CDR2 from the germline V gene are SGHNT and YYREEE (reference sequence). The CDR3 length is 13 residues. This chain's CDR3 is CASSDRENEKLFF. The CDR3 nucleotides read TGTGCCAGCAGCGACAGAGAAAATGAAAAACTGTTTTTT.

This clone was observed a few times. This chain uses TRBV5-1 with TRBJ1-2; D remains unclear. Trimming took 1 base from V and 5 from J, leaving 15 bases between them. The CDR3 is made up of 15 amino acids. Germline CDR1 reads SGHRS; CDR2 reads YFSETQ. The CDR3 coding sequence is TGCGCCAGCAGCTTGTCCAGTGCCTTTTCATATGGCTACACCTTC. It is translated as CASSLSSAFSYGYTF.

The CDR3 spells CASSQLYLAPEQYF. The DNA for the CDR3 is TGTGCCAGCAGCCAACTCTATCTAGCGCCCGAGCAGTACTTC. V gene TRBV14 combines with J gene TRBJ2-7; D perhaps matches TRBD2 (6 bases). V was pared by 2 bases and J by 6 bases, with 14 bases between. CDR1 is SGHDN and CDR2 is FVKESK in the germline V gene. This CDR3 comprises 14 residues. Using reference TRBV14 and TRBJ2-7 for the parts outside the CDR3, the full variable domain is EAGVTQFPSHSVIEKGQTVTLRCDPISGHDNLYWYRRVMGKEIKFLLHFVKESKQDESGMPNNRFLAERTGGTYSTLKVQPAELEDSGVYFCASSQLYLAPEQYFGPGTRLTVT.

The V call is TRBV7-9, the J call TRBJ2-5, with 10 bases fitting TRBD1. The J call may be in error: the DNA end matches TRBJ2-7 better. The germline V gene encodes CDR1 SEHNR and CDR2 FQNEAQ (reference sequence). CDR3 length: 18 amino acids. The chain's CDR3 is CASSGASGTGDKIYEQYF. DNA of the CDR3: TGTGCCAGCAGCGGAGCGTCCGGGACAGGGGATAAAATCTACGAGCAGTACTTC.

CDR3 nucleotides: TGCAGCTCGGACAGTATTGGGACTGAAGCTTTCTTT. Translation: CSSDSIGTEAFF. The rearrangement links TRBV29-1 to TRBJ1-1, with D possibly matching TRBD1 (6 bases). The CDR3 totals 12 residues. The V and J ends lost 8 bases and 5 bases respectively, with 15 bases between them. The germline CDR1 and CDR2 sequences are SQVTM and ANQGSEA. The whole variable domain, filled in from reference TRBV29-1 and TRBJ1-1, reads SAVISQKPSRDICQRGTSLTIQCQVDSQVTMMFWYRQQPGQSLTLIATANQGSEATYESGFVIDKFPISRPNLTFSTLTVSNMSPEDSSIYLCSSDSIGTEAFFGQGTRLTVV.

This chain joins TRBV18 and TRBJ1-3, with D hard to call. Trimming stripped 2 bases from V and 1 base from J, with 12 bases between. Germline V lookup: CDR1 KGHSH, CDR2 LQKENI. The CDR3 sequence is 16 residues long. DNA of the CDR3: TGTGCCAGCTCACCAATATCGGAGGGTTCTGGAAACACCATATATTTT. Protein product: CASSPISEGSGNTIYF.

This clone came up a few times. This rearrangement joins TRBV29-1 to TRBJ1-2, with 9 nucleotides matching TRBD1. The trim removed 2 bases at V and 7 bases at J, leaving 5 bases unmatched. Germline CDR1 and CDR2: SQVTM and ANQGSEA. This CDR3 comprises 13 residues. CDR3 nucleotides: TGCAGCGTTGAACCAAGACAGGGGGGTGGCTACACCTTC. Its protein is CSVEPRQGGGYTF.